This TCR beta chain stems from a study of OX40 agonist ivuxolimab in advanced cancers. The method was immunoSEQ multiplex PCR; TCRdb's version includes in-frame clones alone and lacks a portion of them. The sample holds around 74,000 clones, about 92% seen once. V dropped 3 bases and J dropped 11 bases, with 11 bases sitting between them. This CDR3 contains 12 residues. Germline CDR1 MDHEN, CDR2 SYDVKM. Sample: CD4+ or CD8+ T cells sorted from blood, taken in a trial of the OX40 agonist ivuxolimab. V and J are TRBV28 and TRBJ1-5, with D unresolved. The sequence derives from an adult with an advanced solid tumor such as melanoma, head and neck, liver or kidney cancer. CDR3 protein: CASSFLGRAQHF. DNA of the CDR3: TGTGCCAGCAGTTTTCTCGGGCGGGCCCAGCATTTT. The complete variable domain, with remaining parts taken from reference TRBV28 and TRBJ1-5, reads DVKVTQSSRYLVKRTGEKVFLECVQDMDHENMFWYRQDPGLGLRLIYFSYDVKMKEKGDIPEGYSVSREKKERFSLILESASTNQTSMYLCASSFLGRAQHFGDGTRLSIL.